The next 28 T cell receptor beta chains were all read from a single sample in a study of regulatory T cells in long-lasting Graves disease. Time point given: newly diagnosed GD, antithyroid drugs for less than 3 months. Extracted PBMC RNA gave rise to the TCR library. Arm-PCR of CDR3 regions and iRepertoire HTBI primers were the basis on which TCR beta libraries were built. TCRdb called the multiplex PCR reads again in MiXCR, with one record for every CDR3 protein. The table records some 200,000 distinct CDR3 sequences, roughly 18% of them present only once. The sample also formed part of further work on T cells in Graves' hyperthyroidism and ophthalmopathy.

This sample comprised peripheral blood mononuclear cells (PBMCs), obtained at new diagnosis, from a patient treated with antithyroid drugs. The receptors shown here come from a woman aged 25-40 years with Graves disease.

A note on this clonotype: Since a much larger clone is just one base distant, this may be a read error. The CDR3 DNA reads as TGTGCCTTGAGTTATCTAGCGGGAATCCACGAGCAGTACTTC. It yields the protein CALSYLAGIHEQYF. The chain carries TRBV30 and TRBJ2-7, with TRBD2 matching over 9 bases. From germline, CDR1 is GTSNPN and CDR2 SVGIG (reference sequence). This CDR3 spans 14 amino acids.

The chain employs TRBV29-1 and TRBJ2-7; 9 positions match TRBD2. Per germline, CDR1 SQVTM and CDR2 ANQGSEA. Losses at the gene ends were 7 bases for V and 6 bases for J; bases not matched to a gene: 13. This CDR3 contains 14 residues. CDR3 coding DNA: TGCAGCGCGAGAGGGGCGGGAGGGCCGCTCGAGCAGTACTTC. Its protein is CSARGAGGPLEQYF.

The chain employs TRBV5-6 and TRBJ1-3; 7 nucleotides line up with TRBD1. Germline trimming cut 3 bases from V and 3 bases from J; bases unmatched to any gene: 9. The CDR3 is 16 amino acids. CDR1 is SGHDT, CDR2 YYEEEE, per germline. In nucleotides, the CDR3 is TGTGCCAGCAGCTCTGGAGGGGGCTCCCTTGGAAACACCATATATTTT. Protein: CASSSGGGSLGNTIYF.

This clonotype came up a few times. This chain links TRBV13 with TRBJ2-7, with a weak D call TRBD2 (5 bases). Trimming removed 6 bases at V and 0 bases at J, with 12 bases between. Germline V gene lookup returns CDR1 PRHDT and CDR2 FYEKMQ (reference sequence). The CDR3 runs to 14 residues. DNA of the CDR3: TGTGCCAGCAGAGGAGCTGGAGGCTCCTACGAGCAGTACTTC. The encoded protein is CASRGAGGSYEQYF.

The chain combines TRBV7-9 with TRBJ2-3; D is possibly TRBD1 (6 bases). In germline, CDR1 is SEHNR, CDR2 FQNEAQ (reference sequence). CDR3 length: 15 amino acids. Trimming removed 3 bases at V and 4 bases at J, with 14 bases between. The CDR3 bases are TGTGCCAGCAGCTTCCAGGGGAACAGGGCAGATACGCAGTATTTT. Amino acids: CASSFQGNRADTQYF.

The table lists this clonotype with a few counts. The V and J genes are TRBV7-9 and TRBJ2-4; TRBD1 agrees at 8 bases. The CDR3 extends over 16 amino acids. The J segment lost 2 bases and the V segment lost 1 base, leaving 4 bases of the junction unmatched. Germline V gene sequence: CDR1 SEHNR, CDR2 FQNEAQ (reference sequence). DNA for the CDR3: TGTGCCAGCAGCTTAGGGTACAGGGGGACCAAAAACATTCAGTACTTC. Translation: CASSLGYRGTKNIQYF.

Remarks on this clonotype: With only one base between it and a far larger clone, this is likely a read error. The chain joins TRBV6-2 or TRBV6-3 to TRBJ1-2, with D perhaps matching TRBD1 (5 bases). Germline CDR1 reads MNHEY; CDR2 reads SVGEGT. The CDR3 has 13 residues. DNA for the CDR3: TGTGCCGGCAGTTACTCCGGGGGGTATGGCTACACCTTC. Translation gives CAGSYSGGYGYTF.

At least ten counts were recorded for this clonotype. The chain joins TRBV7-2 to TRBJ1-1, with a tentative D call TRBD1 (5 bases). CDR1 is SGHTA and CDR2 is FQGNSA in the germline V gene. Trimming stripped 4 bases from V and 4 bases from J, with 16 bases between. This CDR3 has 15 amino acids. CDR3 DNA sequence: TGTGCCAGCAGCTCGGGTGGGGGGATCGGCACTGAAGCTTTCTTT. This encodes CASSSGGGIGTEAFF.

The CDR3 nucleotides read TGTGCCAGCAGTTTACTTACAAACTCACCCCTCCACTTT. Its protein product is CASSLLTNSPLHF. The chain employs TRBV28 and TRBJ1-6; the D is unclear. CDR1 and CDR2 (germline): MDHEN, SYDVKM. Trimming cost V 2 bases and J 10 bases, with 9 bases left between them. The CDR3 loop spans 13 amino acids.

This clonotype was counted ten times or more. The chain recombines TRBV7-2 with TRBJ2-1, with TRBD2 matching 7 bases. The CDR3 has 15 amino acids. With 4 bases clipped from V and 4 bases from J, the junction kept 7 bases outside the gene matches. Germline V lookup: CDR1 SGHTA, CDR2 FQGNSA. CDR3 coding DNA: TGTGCCAGCAGCTGGGAGGGACTTAGTTACAATGAGCAGTTCTTC. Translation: CASSWEGLSYNEQFF. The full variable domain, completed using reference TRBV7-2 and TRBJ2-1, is GAGVSQSPSNKVTEKGKDVELRCDPISGHTALYWYRQSLGQGLEFLIYFQGNSAPDKSGLPSDRFSAERTGGSVSTLTIQRTQQEDSAVYLCASSWEGLSYNEQFFGPGTRLTVL.

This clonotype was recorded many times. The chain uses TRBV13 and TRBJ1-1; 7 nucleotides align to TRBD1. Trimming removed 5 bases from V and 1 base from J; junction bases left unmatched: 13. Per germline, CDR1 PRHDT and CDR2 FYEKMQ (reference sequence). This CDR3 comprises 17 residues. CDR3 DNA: TGTGCCAGCAGCCTCTACCGTGGGACAGTGACGAACACTGAAGCTTTCTTT. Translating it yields CASSLYRGTVTNTEAFF.

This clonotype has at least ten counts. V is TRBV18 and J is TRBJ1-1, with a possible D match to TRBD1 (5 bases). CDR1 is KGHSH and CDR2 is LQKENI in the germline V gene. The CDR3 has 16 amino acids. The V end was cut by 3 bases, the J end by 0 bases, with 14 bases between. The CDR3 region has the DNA TGTGCCAGCTCACCCCAGGCGGCAGGGATGAACACTGAAGCTTTCTTT. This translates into CASSPQAAGMNTEAFF.

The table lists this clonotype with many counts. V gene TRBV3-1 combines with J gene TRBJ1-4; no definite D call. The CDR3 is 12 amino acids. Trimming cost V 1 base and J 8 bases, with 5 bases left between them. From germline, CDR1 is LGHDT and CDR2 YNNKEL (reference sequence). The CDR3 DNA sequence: TGTGCCAGCAGCCAAGTAAAGGAAAAACTGTTTTTT. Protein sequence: CASSQVKEKLFF. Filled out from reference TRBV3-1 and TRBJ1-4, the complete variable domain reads DTAVSQTPKYLVTQMGNDKSIKCEQNLGHDTMYWYKQDSKKFLKIMFSYNNKELIINETVPNRFSPKSPDKAHLNLHINSLELGDSAVYFCASSQVKEKLFFGSGTQLSVL.

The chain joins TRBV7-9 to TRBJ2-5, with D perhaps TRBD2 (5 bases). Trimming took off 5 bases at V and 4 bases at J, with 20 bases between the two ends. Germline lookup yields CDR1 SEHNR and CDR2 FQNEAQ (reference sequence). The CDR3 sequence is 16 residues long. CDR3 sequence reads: CASSASGIGLRETQYF. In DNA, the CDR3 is TGTGCCAGCAGCGCCTCCGGGATAGGGTTACGAGAGACCCAGTACTTC.

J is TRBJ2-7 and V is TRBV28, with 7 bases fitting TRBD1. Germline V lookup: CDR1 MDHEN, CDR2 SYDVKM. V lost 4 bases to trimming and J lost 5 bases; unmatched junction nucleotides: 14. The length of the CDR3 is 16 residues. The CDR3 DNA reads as TGTGCCAGCAGTTACATTCCTCACAGGGGACGCCACGAGCAGTACTTC. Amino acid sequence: CASSYIPHRGRHEQYF.

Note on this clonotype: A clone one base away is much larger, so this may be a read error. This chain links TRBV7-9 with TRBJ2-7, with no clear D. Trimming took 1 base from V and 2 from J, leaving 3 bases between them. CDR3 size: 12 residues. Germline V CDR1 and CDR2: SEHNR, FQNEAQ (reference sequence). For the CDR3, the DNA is TGTGCCAGCAGCTTAGTGGCCTACGAGCAGTACTTC. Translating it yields CASSLVAYEQYF.

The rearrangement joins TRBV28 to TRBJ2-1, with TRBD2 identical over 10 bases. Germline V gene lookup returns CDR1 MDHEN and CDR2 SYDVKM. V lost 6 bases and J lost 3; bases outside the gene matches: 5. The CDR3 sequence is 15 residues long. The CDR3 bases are TGTGCCAGCAGGCCAGGACTAGCGGTCTACAATGAGCAGTTCTTC. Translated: CASRPGLAVYNEQFF.

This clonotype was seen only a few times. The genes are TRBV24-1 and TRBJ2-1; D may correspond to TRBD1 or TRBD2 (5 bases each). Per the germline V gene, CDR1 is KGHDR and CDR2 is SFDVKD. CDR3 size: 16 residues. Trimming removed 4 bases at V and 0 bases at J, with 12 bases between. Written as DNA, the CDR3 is TGTGCCACCAGTGACCGAGGGACCCCCTCCTACAATGAGCAGTTCTTC. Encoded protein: CATSDRGTPSYNEQFF.

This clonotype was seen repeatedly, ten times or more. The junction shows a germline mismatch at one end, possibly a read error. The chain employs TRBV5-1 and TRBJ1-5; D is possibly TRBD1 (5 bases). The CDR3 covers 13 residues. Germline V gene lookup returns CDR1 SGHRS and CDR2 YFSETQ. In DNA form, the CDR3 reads TGTGCCAGCAGTCCAAGAGGGGATCAGCCCCAGCATTTT. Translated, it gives CASSPRGDQPQHF.

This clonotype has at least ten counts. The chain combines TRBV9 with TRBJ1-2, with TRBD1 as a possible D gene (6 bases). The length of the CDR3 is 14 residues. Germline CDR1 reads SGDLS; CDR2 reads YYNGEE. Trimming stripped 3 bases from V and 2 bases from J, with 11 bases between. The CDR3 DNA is TGTGCCAGCAGCGCCTTTGGACAGAACTATGGCTACACCTTC. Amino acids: CASSAFGQNYGYTF.

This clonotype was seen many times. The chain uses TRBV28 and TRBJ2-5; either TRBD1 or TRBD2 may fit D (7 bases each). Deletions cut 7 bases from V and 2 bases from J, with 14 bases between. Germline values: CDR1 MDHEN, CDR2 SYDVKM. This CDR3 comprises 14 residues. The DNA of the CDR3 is TGTGCCAGCAACTCAGGGGGGGGACAAGAGACCCAGTACTTC. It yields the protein CASNSGGGQETQYF.

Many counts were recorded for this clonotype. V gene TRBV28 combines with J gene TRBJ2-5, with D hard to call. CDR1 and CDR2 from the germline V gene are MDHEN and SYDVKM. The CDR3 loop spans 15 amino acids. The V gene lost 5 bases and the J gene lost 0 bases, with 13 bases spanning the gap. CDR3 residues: CASSPGPWYQETQYF. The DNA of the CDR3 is TGTGCCAGCAGTCCCGGACCTTGGTACCAAGAGACCCAGTACTTC.

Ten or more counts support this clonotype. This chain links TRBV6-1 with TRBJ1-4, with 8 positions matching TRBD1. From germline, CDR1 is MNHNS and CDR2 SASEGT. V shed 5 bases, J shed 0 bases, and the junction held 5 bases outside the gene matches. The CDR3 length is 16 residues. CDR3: CASSKGQVATNEKLFF. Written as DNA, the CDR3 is TGTGCCAGCAGTAAGGGACAGGTGGCAACTAATGAAAAACTGTTTTTT.

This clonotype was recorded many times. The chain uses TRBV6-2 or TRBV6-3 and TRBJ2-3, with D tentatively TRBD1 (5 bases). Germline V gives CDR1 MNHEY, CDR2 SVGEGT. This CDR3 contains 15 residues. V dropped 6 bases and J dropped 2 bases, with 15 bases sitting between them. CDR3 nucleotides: TGTGCCAGCAGCTTATTAGGGGTACCCACAGATACGCAGTATTTT. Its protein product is CASSLLGVPTDTQYF.

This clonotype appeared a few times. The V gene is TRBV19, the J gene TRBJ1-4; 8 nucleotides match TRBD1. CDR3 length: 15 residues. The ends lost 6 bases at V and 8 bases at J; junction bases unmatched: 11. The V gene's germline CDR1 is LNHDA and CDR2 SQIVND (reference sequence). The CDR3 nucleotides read TGTGCCAGTAGCTTACCCGGGACAGGAGTGGAAAAACTGTTTTTT. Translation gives CASSLPGTGVEKLFF.

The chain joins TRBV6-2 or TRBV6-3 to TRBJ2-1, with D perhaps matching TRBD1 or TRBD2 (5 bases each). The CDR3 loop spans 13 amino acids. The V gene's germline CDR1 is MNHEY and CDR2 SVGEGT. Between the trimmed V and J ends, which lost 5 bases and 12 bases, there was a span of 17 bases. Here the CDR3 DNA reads TGTGCCAGCAGTGATCTTCTAAAGGGACGGCAGTTCTTC. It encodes CASSDLLKGRQFF.

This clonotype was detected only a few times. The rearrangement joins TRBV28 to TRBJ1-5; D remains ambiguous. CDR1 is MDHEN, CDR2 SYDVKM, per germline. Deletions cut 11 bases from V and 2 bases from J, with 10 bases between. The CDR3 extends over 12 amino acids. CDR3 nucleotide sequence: TGTGCCGCCCGGGTAGGCAATCAGCCCCAGCATTTT. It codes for CAARVGNQPQHF.

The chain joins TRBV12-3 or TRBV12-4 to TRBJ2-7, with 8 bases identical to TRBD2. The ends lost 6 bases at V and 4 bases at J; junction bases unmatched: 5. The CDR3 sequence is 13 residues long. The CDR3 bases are TGTGCCAGCAGCCGGACTAGCTGTTACGAGCAGTACTTC. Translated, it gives CASSRTSCYEQYF.